Below, one T cell receptor (beta chain) is given with its context. The antigen is undetermined. The entry originates in a study of cytomegalovirus exposure and HLA in healthy donors. Looked up from germline, CDR1 is SGHTA and CDR2 is FQGNSA. The CDR3 length is 13 residues. V lost 4 bases to trimming and J lost 5 bases; unmatched junction nucleotides: 2. The PCR employed 60 Vbeta primers together with 13 Jbeta primers. Method: immunoSEQ multiplex PCR; TCRdb's copy keeps in-frame clones and lacks some. Counted here are 150,000 to 200,000 clones, roughly 75% occurring once; the ten biggest clones make up around 5.7%. The study's findings and limits: Sequencing likely generated an artifact that appeared as a cluster of highly shared sequence variants. There were some public TCRs occurring in many donors, but most TCR sequences were rare. In vitro checks showed that three CMV-associated chains really do target CMV antigens.

The chain joins TRBV7-2 to TRBJ1-2; 9 bases are a match to TRBD1. Sequencing used PBMCs. The sequence derives from a man between 40 and 49 years old in good health and CMV-seronegative. The CDR3 DNA sequence: TGTGCCAGCAGCTCCGGACAGGGGTATGGCTACACCTTC. It is translated as CASSSGQGYGYTF.